The sequence of this T cell receptor beta chain was determined in a study of blood T cell repertoires in COVID-19. Authors' data handling: Estimation of nucleated cell counts was performed using reference gene primer amplification. Libraries were prepared by immunoSEQ multiplex PCR; TCRdb keeps only in-frame clonotypes and omits some of them. V and J calls and clone size are copied from that table; D and trimming were computed from the DNA. The data contain roughly 570,000 clones, around nine tenths of them singletons. Germline V gene data show CDR1 as SQVTM and CDR2 as ANQGSEA. The CDR3 is made up of 11 amino acids. Trimming removed 7 bases from V and 2 bases from J; junction bases left unmatched: 1.

The chain uses TRBV29-1 and TRBJ1-2; 7 nucleotides line up with TRBD1. Source material: peripheral blood. The sequence was obtained from a woman aged 50 to 65 with COVID-19, enrolled during active disease. The DNA for the CDR3 is TGCAGCGCACAGGGGAACTATGGCTACACCTTC. This gives the protein CSAQGNYGYTF.